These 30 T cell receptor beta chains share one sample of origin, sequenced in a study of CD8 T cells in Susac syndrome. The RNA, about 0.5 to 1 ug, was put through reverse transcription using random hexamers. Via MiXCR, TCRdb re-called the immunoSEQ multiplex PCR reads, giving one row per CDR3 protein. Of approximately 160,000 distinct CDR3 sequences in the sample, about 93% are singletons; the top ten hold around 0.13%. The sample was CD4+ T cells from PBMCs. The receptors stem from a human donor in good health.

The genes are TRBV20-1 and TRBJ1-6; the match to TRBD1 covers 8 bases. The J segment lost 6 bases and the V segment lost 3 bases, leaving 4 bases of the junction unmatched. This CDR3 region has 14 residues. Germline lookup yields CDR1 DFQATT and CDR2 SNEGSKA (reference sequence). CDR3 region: CSASSGGPNSPLHF. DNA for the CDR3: TGCAGTGCTAGCTCAGGGGGCCCTAATTCACCCCTCCACTTT.

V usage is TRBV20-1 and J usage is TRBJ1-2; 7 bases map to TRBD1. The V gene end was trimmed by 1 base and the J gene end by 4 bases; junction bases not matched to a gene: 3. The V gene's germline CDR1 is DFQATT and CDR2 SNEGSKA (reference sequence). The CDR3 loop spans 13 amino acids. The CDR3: CSARGGDSYGYTF. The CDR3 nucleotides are TGCAGTGCTAGAGGAGGGGACAGCTATGGCTACACCTTC.

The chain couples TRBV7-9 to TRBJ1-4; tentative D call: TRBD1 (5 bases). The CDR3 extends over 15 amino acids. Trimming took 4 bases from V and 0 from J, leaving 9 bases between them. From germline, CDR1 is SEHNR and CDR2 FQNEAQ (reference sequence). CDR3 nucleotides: TGTGCCAGCAGCTGGGGGGAAACAACTAATGAAAAACTGTTTTTT. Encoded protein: CASSWGETTNEKLFF. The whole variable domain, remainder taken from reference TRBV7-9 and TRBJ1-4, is DTGVSQNPRHKITKRGQNVTFRCDPISEHNRLYWYRQTLGQGPEFLTYFQNEAQLEKSRLLSDRFSAERPKGSFSTLEIQRTEQGDSAMYLCASSWGETTNEKLFFGSGTQLSVL.

The DNA for the CDR3 is TGTGCCAGCAGCTTGTTGGCTAGCGGGGGATCCCCGTTCTTC. Encoded protein: CASSLLASGGSPFF. The chain uses TRBV5-6 and TRBJ2-1; 10 bases match TRBD2. The length of the CDR3 is 14 residues. Germline lookup yields CDR1 SGHDT and CDR2 YYEEEE. Trimming took 1 base from V and 15 from J; bases not matched to a gene: 10.

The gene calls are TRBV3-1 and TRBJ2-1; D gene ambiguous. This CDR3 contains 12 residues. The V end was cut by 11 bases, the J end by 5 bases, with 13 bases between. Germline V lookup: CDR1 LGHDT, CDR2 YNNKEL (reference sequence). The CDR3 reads CAAGGRDNEQFF. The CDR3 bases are TGTGCCGCAGGCGGCCGCGACAATGAGCAGTTCTTC.

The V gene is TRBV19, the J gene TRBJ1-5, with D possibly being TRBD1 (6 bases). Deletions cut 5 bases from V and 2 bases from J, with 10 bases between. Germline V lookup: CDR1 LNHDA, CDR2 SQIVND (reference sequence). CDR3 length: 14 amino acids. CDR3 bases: TGTGCCAGTAGTGAACAGGGCGGCAATCAGCCCCAGCATTTT. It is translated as CASSEQGGNQPQHF.

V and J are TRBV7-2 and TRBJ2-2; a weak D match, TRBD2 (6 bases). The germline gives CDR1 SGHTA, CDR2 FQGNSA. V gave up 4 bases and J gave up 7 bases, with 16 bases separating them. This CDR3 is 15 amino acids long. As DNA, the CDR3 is TGTGCCAGCAGCTACGTAGGCGGGGTAGGCGGGGAGCTGTTTTTT. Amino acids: CASSYVGGVGGELFF.

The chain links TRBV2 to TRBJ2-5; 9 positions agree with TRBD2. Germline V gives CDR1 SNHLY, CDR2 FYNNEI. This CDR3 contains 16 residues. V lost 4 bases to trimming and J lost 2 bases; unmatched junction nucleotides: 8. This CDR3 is CASSARGAGGQETQYF. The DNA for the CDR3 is TGTGCCAGCAGTGCCCGGGGGGCGGGGGGGCAAGAGACCCAGTACTTC.

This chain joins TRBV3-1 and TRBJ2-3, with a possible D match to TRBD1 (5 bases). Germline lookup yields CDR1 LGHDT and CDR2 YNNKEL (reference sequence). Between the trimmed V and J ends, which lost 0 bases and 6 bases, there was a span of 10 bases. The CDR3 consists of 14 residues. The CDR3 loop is CASSQDKWGDTQYF. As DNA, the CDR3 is TGTGCCAGCAGCCAAGATAAATGGGGCGATACGCAGTATTTT.

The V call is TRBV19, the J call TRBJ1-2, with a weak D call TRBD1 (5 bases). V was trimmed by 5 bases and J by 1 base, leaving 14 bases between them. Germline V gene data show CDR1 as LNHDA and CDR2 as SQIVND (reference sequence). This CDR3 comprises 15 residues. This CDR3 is CASSLVTADNYGYTF. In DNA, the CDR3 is TGTGCCAGTAGTTTGGTGACAGCCGATAACTATGGCTACACCTTC.

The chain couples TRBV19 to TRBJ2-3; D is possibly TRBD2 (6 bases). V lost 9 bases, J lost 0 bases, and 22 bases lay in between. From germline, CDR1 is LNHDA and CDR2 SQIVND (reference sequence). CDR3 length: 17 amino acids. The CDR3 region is CARPGASEGNSTDTQYF. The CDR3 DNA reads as TGTGCCAGGCCTGGGGCTAGCGAGGGGAATAGCACAGATACGCAGTATTTT.

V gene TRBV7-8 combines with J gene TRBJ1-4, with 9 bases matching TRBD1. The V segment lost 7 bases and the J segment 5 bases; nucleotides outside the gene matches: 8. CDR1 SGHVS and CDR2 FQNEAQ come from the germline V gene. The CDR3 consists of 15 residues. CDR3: CASTQGDRANEKLFF. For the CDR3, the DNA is TGTGCCAGCACACAAGGGGACAGGGCGAATGAAAAACTGTTTTTT.

The CDR3 sequence: CSGTQVADYGYTF. CDR3 sequence (DNA): TGCAGCGGAACACAGGTTGCGGACTATGGCTACACCTTC. The chain has TRBV29-1 and TRBJ1-2; D is possibly TRBD1 (5 bases). This CDR3 has 13 amino acids. Per the germline V gene, CDR1 is SQVTM and CDR2 is ANQGSEA. V was cut by 7 bases and J by 3 bases, with 15 bases left in between. Together with reference TRBV29-1 and TRBJ1-2, the CDR3 gives the full variable domain: SAVISQKPSRDICQRGTSLTIQCQVDSQVTMMFWYRQQPGQSLTLIATANQGSEATYESGFVIDKFPISRPNLTFSTLTVSNMSPEDSSIYLCSGTQVADYGYTFGSGTRLTVV.

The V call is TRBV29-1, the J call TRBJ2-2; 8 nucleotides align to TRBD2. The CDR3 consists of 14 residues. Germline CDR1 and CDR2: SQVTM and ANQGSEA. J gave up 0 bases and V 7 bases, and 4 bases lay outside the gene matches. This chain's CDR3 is CSALLAANTGELFF. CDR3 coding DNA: TGCAGCGCGCTACTAGCGGCGAACACCGGGGAGCTGTTTTTT.

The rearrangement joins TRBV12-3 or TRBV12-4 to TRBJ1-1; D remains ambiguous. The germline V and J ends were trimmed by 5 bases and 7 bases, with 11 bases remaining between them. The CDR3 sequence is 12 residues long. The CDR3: CASSPGWDEAFF. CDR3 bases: TGTGCCAGCAGTCCCGGATGGGATGAAGCTTTCTTT.

The CDR3 nucleotides are TGTGCCAGCAGGACAGGAGAGACCCAGTACTTC. Translated, it gives CASRTGETQYF. The V call is TRBV6-5, the J call TRBJ2-5, with D possibly TRBD1 on 6 matching bases. Germline CDR1 MNHEY, CDR2 SVGAGI. Deletions cut 6 bases from V and 4 bases from J, with 6 bases between. The CDR3 contains 11 residues.

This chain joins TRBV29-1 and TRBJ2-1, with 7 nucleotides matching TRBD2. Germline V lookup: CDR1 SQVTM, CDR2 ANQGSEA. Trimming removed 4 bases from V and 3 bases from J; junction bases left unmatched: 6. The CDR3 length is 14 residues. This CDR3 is CSVGGGDYYNEQFF. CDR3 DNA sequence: TGCAGCGTTGGTGGAGGGGACTACTACAATGAGCAGTTCTTC.

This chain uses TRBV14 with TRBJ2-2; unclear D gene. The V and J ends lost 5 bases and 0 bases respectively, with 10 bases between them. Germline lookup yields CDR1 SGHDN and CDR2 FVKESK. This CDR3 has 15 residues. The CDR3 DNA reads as TGTGCCAGCAGCGAAGCGAACACGAACACCGGGGAGCTGTTTTTT. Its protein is CASSEANTNTGELFF.

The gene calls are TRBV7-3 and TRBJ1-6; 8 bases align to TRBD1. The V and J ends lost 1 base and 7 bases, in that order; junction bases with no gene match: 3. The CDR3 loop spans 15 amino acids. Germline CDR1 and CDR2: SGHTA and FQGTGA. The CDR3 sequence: CASSLNPGGNSPLHF. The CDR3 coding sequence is TGTGCCAGCAGCTTAAATCCAGGGGGCAATTCACCCCTCCACTTT. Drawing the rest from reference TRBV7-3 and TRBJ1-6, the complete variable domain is GAGVSQTPSNKVTEKGKYVELRCDPISGHTALYWYRQSLGQGPEFLIYFQGTGAADDSGLPNDRFFAVRPEGSVSTLKIQRTERGDSAVYLCASSLNPGGNSPLHFGNGTRLTVT.

The CDR3 spells CASSLDGTSYQETQYF. In nucleotides, the CDR3 is TGCGCCAGCAGCTTGGACGGGACTTCGTACCAAGAGACCCAGTACTTC. The chain is built from TRBV5-1 and TRBJ2-5, with a weak D call TRBD2 (6 bases). Per the germline V gene, CDR1 is SGHRS and CDR2 is YFSETQ. This CDR3 has 16 amino acids. V was pared by 0 bases and J by 0 bases, with 12 bases between.

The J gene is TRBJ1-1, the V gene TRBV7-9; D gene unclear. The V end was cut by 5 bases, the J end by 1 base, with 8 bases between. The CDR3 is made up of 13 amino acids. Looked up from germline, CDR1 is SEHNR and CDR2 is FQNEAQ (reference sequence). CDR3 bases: TGTGCCAGCAGCATCCTAGGGAACACTGAAGCTTTCTTT. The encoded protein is CASSILGNTEAFF.

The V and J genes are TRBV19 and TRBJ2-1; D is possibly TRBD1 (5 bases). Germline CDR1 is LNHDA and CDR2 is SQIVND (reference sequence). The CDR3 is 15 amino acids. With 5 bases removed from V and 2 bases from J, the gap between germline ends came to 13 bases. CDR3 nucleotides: TGTGCCAGTAGTCCATCAGCCAGGGCCTACAATGAGCAGTTCTTC. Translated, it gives CASSPSARAYNEQFF.

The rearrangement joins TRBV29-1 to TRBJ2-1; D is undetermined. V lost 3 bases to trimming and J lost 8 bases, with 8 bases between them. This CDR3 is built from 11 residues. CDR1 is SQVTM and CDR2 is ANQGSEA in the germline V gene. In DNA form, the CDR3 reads TGCAGCGTTGACACTTATGATGAGCAGTTCTTC. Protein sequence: CSVDTYDEQFF.

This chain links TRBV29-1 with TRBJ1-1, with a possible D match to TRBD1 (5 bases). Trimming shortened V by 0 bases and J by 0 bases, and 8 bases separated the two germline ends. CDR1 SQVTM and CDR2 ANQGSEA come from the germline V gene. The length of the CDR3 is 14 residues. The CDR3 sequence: CSVEDTGLNTEAFF. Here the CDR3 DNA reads TGCAGCGTTGAAGATACAGGCTTGAACACTGAAGCTTTCTTT.

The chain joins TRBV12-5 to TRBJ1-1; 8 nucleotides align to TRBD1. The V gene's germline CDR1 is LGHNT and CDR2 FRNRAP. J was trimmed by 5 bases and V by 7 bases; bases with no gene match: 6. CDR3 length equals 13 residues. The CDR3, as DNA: TGTGCTAGTGCCGACAGGGGTTTAACTGAAGCTTTCTTT. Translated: CASADRGLTEAFF.

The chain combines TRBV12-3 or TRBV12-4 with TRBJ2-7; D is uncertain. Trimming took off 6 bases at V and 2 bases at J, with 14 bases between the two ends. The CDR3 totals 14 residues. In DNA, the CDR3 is TGTGCCAGCAGGACCCAGGCAAACACCTACGAGCAGTACTTC. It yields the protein CASRTQANTYEQYF.

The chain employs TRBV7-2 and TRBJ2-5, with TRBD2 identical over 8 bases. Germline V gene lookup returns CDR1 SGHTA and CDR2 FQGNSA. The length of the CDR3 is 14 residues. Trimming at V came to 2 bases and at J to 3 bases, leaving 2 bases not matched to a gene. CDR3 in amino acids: CASSLQRGKETQYF. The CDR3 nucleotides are TGTGCCAGCAGCTTACAGCGGGGGAAAGAGACCCAGTACTTC.

The CDR3 reads CANTIGVAGEQFF. The CDR3 DNA reads TGTGCCAACACCATAGGGGTTGCCGGGGAGCAGTTCTTC. The J gene is TRBJ2-1, the V gene TRBV7-9; D might be TRBD1 (5 bases). Germline V gene lookup returns CDR1 SEHNR and CDR2 FQNEAQ (reference sequence). V was pared by 10 bases and J by 10 bases, with 20 bases between. The CDR3 runs to 13 residues.

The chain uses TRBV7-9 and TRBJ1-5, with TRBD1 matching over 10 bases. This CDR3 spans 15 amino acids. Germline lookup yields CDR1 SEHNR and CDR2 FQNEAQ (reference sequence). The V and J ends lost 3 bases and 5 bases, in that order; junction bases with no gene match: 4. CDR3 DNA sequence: TGTGCCAGCAGCTTGGGACAGGGGAAATATCAGCCCCAGCATTTT. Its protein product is CASSLGQGKYQPQHF.

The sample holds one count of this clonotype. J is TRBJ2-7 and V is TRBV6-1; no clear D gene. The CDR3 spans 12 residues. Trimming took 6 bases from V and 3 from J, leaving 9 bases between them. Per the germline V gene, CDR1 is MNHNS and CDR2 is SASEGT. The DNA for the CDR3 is TGTGCCAGCAGCGCGGTCGTCTACGAGCAGTACTTC. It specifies CASSAVVYEQYF.